This T cell receptor beta chain stems from a study of CD8 T cells in Susac syndrome. Points from the study as a whole: The study acknowledged a relatively small number of individuals in its TCR sequencing and HLA analysis.

In the case of this clonotype: Its antigen is unidentified.

An amount of RNA that ranged from roughly 0.45 to 1 ug was reverse transcribed with random hexamers. Amplification of the TCR beta CDR3 was carried out by immunoSEQ multiplex PCR, which spanned a total of 54 Vbeta and 13 Jbeta segments. TCRdb independently ran MiXCR on the immunoSEQ multiplex PCR reads; one entry per CDR3 protein. The sample has over 100,000 distinct CDR3 sequences; about 90% are singletons. Trimming cost V 4 bases and J 6 bases; bases outside gene matches: 6. CDR3 size: 14 residues. Germline CDR1 and CDR2: ENHRY and SYGVKD. The TCR comes from a human donor in good health. This sequence joins TRBV10-3 and TRBJ1-5; 7 bases are a match to TRBD1. Material: CD4+ T cells from PBMCs. CDR3: CAISGAGGSQPQHF. The CDR3 DNA reads TGTGCCATCAGTGGAGCAGGGGGTTCTCAGCCCCAGCATTTT.